This T cell receptor (beta chain) was retrieved from a study of blood T cells in healthy people across ages. PCR was performed a second time for roughly 7 to 11 cycles using a sample-barcoded 5' primer and a J-beta primer mix. A single record per CDR3 protein comes from TCRdb applying MiXCR to the 5' RACE reads. This sample yields fewer than 600,000 distinct CDR3 sequences, of which roughly a quarter are seen a single time; approximately 3.3% belongs to the top ten. V was trimmed by 7 bases and J by 4 bases, leaving 25 bases between them. Per germline, CDR1 MNHNS and CDR2 SASEGT. The CDR3 loop spans 17 amino acids. These data also featured in a second study, about T cells of mothers and their children.

The clonotype comes from a boy aged 2 to 9 in good health. V usage is TRBV6-1 and J usage is TRBJ1-1; D gene ambiguous. Sequencing was done on a sample of blood. This CDR3 is CASTTLLPTASSTEAFF. DNA of the CDR3: TGTGCCAGCACTACTTTACTCCCTACTGCCTCAAGCACTGAAGCTTTCTTT.